Below, 22 T cell receptor beta chains from the same sample are listed, as sequenced in a study of blood T cell repertoires in COVID-19. Using immunoSEQ multiplex PCR, the repertoire was profiled, and TCRdb retains in-frame clones only, with some absent. This table holds roughly 110,000 clones, 80% to 90% found once. The sequenced sample was peripheral blood. The source is a man aged 40-49 years with active or convalescent COVID-19.

The table lists this clone with a few counts. This chain uses TRBV28 with TRBJ2-5; D unclear. The germline V and J ends were trimmed by 6 bases and 5 bases, with 7 bases remaining between them. This CDR3 has 11 amino acids. From germline, CDR1 is MDHEN and CDR2 SYDVKM. CDR3 protein: CASSQAETQYF. CDR3 nucleotide sequence: TGTGCCAGCAGCCAAGCGGAGACCCAGTACTTC.

The rearrangement uses TRBV28 and TRBJ2-7; D perhaps matches TRBD2 (5 bases). The germline V gene encodes CDR1 MDHEN and CDR2 SYDVKM. Trimming stripped 7 bases from V and 6 bases from J, with 13 bases between. The CDR3 spans 12 residues. CDR3 loop: CASTPPRGEQYF. For the CDR3, the DNA is TGTGCCAGCACCCCACCCCGGGGCGAGCAGTACTTC. The full variable domain, rest sourced from reference TRBV28 and TRBJ2-7, is DVKVTQSSRYLVKRTGEKVFLECVQDMDHENMFWYRQDPGLGLRLIYFSYDVKMKEKGDIPEGYSVSREKKERFSLILESASTNQTSMYLCASTPPRGEQYFGPGTRLTVT.

The chain has TRBV25-1 and TRBJ2-7; 8 bases are a match to TRBD1. The CDR3 contains 15 residues. Germline V gene data show CDR1 as MGHDK and CDR2 as SYGVNS. The trim removed 4 bases at V and 3 bases at J, leaving 8 bases unmatched. CDR3 nucleotide sequence: TGTGCCAGCAGTGGGGCAGGGGGCCTTGTCTACGAGCAGTACTTC. It translates to CASSGAGGLVYEQYF.

The CDR3 protein is CASRSSGRWDTQYF. Here the CDR3 DNA reads TGTGCCAGCAGATCTAGCGGGAGGTGGGATACGCAGTATTTT. This chain uses TRBV14 with TRBJ2-3; TRBD2 matches at 11 bases. V lost 6 bases, J lost 6 bases, and 5 bases stayed unmatched. This CDR3 is 14 amino acids long. The germline gives CDR1 SGHDN, CDR2 FVKESK.

The chain is built from TRBV4-3 and TRBJ2-7; D is perhaps TRBD1 (6 bases). Trimming removed 4 bases at V and 6 bases at J, with 13 bases between. The germline CDR1 and CDR2 sequences are LGHNA and YSLEER. CDR3 size: 13 residues. This chain's CDR3 is CASSPTGGTEQYF. Here the CDR3 DNA reads TGCGCCAGCAGCCCGACAGGAGGAACCGAGCAGTACTTC.

This chain uses TRBV19 with TRBJ1-2; TRBD1 matches 7 bases. Per the germline V gene, CDR1 is LNHDA and CDR2 is SQIVND (reference sequence). V gave up 6 bases and J gave up 4 bases; unmatched junction bases: 5. This CDR3 is 13 amino acids long. In nucleotides, the CDR3 is TGTGCCAGTAGCCTCGGACAGGCCTATGGCTACACCTTC. Protein sequence: CASSLGQAYGYTF.

Here the CDR3 reads CASSFTLGGPYEQYF. The CDR3 DNA is TGTGCCAGCAGTTTTACCCTTGGGGGCCCCTACGAGCAGTACTTC. The chain recombines TRBV28 with TRBJ2-7, with D maybe TRBD1 (6 bases). Germline lookup yields CDR1 MDHEN and CDR2 SYDVKM. CDR3 size: 15 residues. Between the trimmed V and J ends, which lost 3 bases and 2 bases, there was a span of 14 bases.

V usage is TRBV7-6 and J usage is TRBJ1-4; no clear D gene. Trimming shortened V by 8 bases and J by 8 bases, and 9 bases separated the two germline ends. CDR3 length: 11 residues. From germline, CDR1 is SGHVS and CDR2 FNYEAQ. The CDR3 reads CASRDNEKLFF. CDR3 in DNA: TGTGCCAGCCGTGACAACGAAAAACTGTTTTTT.

The chain carries TRBV2 and TRBJ1-1, with D possibly being TRBD1 (5 bases). Deletions cut 7 bases from V and 0 bases from J, with 9 bases between. CDR3 length: 13 amino acids. Germline V gene sequence: CDR1 SNHLY, CDR2 FYNNEI. DNA of the CDR3: TGTGCCAGCAACCGACAGATGAACACTGAAGCTTTCTTT. The encoded protein is CASNRQMNTEAFF.

The V and J genes are TRBV7-9 and TRBJ2-1; 11 nucleotides agree with TRBD1. With 5 bases clipped from V and 7 bases from J, the junction kept 7 bases outside the gene matches. The CDR3 spans 15 residues. Germline CDR1 and CDR2: SEHNR and FQNEAQ (reference sequence). The CDR3: CASSVLRDRGNEQFF. The CDR3 coding sequence is TGTGCCAGCAGCGTACTCCGGGACAGGGGGAATGAGCAGTTCTTC.

This clone was seen only once. V is TRBV7-9 and J is TRBJ1-3, with D perhaps TRBD1 (6 bases). Germline V lookup: CDR1 SEHNR, CDR2 FQNEAQ (reference sequence). CDR3 length equals 18 residues. Between the trimmed V and J ends, which lost 6 bases and 0 bases, there was a span of 21 bases. CDR3 bases: TGTGCCAGCAGACCACCGATGGGGGCCCGGAGCTCTGGAAACACCATATATTTT. It is translated as CASRPPMGARSSGNTIYF.

The chain couples TRBV5-1 to TRBJ2-3, with 11 nucleotides matching TRBD2. CDR3 size: 16 residues. Per the germline V gene, CDR1 is SGHRS and CDR2 is YFSETQ. V lost 3 bases, J lost 6 bases, and 9 bases stayed unmatched. The CDR3 region has the DNA TGCGCCAGCAGCTCGGAACTAGCGGGAGCATGGGATACGCAGTATTTT. As protein: CASSSELAGAWDTQYF.

The chain joins TRBV14 to TRBJ1-1, with 7 bases matching TRBD1. Looked up from germline, CDR1 is SGHDN and CDR2 is FVKESK. The V and J ends lost 5 bases and 6 bases, in that order; junction bases with no gene match: 6. The CDR3 has 13 amino acids. In nucleotides, the CDR3 is TGTGCCAGCAGCGTGACAGGGATAGCTGAAGCTTTCTTT. As protein: CASSVTGIAEAFF. Full variable domain (outside the CDR3, taken from reference TRBV14 and TRBJ1-1): EAGVTQFPSHSVIEKGQTVTLRCDPISGHDNLYWYRRVMGKEIKFLLHFVKESKQDESGMPNNRFLAERTGGTYSTLKVQPAELEDSGVYFCASSVTGIAEAFFGQGTRLTVV.

This sequence joins TRBV10-3 and TRBJ1-5; D may be TRBD1 (5 bases). V was clipped by 3 bases and J by 0 bases, with 15 bases between them. The CDR3 runs to 17 residues. The germline V gene has CDR1 ENHRY and CDR2 SYGVKD. CDR3 bases: TGTGCCATCAGTGAAACCCCGGGGGGTTATAGCAATCAGCCCCAGCATTTT. It yields the protein CAISETPGGYSNQPQHF.

The rearrangement links TRBV10-2 to TRBJ1-6; TRBD1 agrees at 8 bases. Looked up from germline, CDR1 is WSHSY and CDR2 is SAAADI. Trimming took 2 bases from V and 5 from J; bases not matched to a gene: 5. This CDR3 comprises 16 residues. CDR3 in DNA: TGCGCCAGCAGTGAGCAGGGGGCGTCCGATAATTCACCCCTCCACTTT. It yields the protein CASSEQGASDNSPLHF.

The CDR3 region has the DNA TGTGCCAGCAGTGGGGGGGTAACACTCTACGAGCAGTACTTC. This gives the protein CASSGGVTLYEQYF. The rearrangement uses TRBV2 and TRBJ2-7; tentatively, D is TRBD2 (6 bases). The germline V gene has CDR1 SNHLY and CDR2 FYNNEI. The CDR3 runs 14 residues. V dropped 4 bases and J dropped 3 bases, with 13 bases sitting between them.

The rearrangement uses TRBV30 and TRBJ1-1; D possibly corresponds to TRBD1 (5 bases). The V and J ends lost 4 bases and 1 base respectively, with 10 bases between them. Per germline, CDR1 GTSNPN and CDR2 SVGIG (reference sequence). CDR3 length equals 13 residues. CDR3 protein: CAWMGGPNTEAFF. The CDR3 nucleotides are TGTGCCTGGATGGGGGGTCCGAACACTGAAGCTTTCTTT.

This chain connects TRBV13 to TRBJ1-3, with D possibly being TRBD1 (5 bases). This CDR3 region has 16 residues. The V end was cut by 5 bases, the J end by 0 bases, with 14 bases between. Germline CDR1 PRHDT, CDR2 FYEKMQ (reference sequence). The CDR3 bases are TGTGCCAGCAGCCCATTAGCGGGGCCCTCTGGAAACACCATATATTTT. The encoded protein is CASSPLAGPSGNTIYF.

As DNA, the CDR3 is TGTGCCAGCAGTTTCCTAGCGGCCCACAATGAGCAGTTCTTC. Translating gives CASSFLAAHNEQFF. The V and J genes are TRBV28 and TRBJ2-1; 7 nucleotides line up with TRBD2. There are 14 residues in the CDR3. Trimming removed 3 bases from V and 5 bases from J; junction bases left unmatched: 4. The germline V gene encodes CDR1 MDHEN and CDR2 SYDVKM. Supplemented by reference TRBV28 and TRBJ2-1, the full variable domain reads DVKVTQSSRYLVKRTGEKVFLECVQDMDHENMFWYRQDPGLGLRLIYFSYDVKMKEKGDIPEGYSVSREKKERFSLILESASTNQTSMYLCASSFLAAHNEQFFGPGTRLTVL.

The CDR3 here is CASSSQQGGGYGYTF. DNA for the CDR3: TGTGCCAGTAGTTCGCAACAGGGGGGCGGCTATGGCTACACCTTC. The rearrangement uses TRBV19 and TRBJ1-2, with 8 bases that match TRBD1. The CDR3 is made up of 15 amino acids. With V trimmed by 5 bases and J by 4 bases, 9 bases remained unmatched. Germline values: CDR1 LNHDA, CDR2 SQIVND (reference sequence).

The chain joins TRBV28 to TRBJ2-5, with 9 bases fitting TRBD2. This CDR3 contains 14 residues. Losses at the gene ends were 5 bases for V and 4 bases for J; bases not matched to a gene: 5. Germline V CDR1 and CDR2: MDHEN, SYDVKM. The CDR3 DNA reads as TGTGCCAGCAGTATAGCGGGAGTAGGAGAGACCCAGTACTTC. Its translation is CASSIAGVGETQYF.

The V call is TRBV10-2, the J call TRBJ2-1; 7 nucleotides match TRBD1. Germline V lookup: CDR1 WSHSY, CDR2 SAAADI. This CDR3 has 13 amino acids. V was clipped by 4 bases and J by 8 bases; unmatched bases: 5. The CDR3 loop reads CASSAQTGDEQFF. For the CDR3, the DNA is TGCGCCAGCAGTGCTCAAACAGGGGATGAGCAGTTCTTC.